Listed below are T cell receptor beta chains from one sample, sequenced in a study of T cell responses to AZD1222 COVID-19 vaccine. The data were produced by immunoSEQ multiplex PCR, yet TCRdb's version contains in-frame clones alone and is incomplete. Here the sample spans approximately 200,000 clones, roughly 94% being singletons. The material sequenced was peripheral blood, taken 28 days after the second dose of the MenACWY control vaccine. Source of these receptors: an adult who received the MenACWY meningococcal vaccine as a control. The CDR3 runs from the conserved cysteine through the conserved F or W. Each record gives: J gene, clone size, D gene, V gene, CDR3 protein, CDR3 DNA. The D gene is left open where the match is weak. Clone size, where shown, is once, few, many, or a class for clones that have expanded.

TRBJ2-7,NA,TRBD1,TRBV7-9,CASSFAAPGQGNAAYEQYF,TGTGCCAGCAGCTTCGCCGCTCCGGGACAGGGAAACGCGGCCTACGAGCAGTACTTC
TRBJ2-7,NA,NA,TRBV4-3,CASSQRARGSYEQYF,TGCGCCAGCAGCCAACGGGCGCGGGGCTCCTACGAGCAGTACTTC
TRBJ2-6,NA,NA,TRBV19,CASSTPRPGANVLTF,TGTGCCAGTAGTACTCCCCGGCCTGGGGCCAACGTCCTGACTTTC
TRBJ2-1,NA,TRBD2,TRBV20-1,CSARAGGPKFF,TGCAGTGCTAGGGCGGGGGGACCAAAGTTCTTC
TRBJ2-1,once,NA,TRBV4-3,CASSQDFSLPNEQFF,TGCGCCAGCAGCCAAGATTTCAGCTTACCTAATGAGCAGTTCTTC
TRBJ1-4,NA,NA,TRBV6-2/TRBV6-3,CASSLLDTSTTNEKLFF,TGTGCCAGCAGCCTCCTAGACACGAGTACAACTAATGAAAAACTGTTTTTT
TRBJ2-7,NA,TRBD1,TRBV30,CAWGKKQGSRHEQYF,TGTGCCTGGGGGAAAAAACAGGGGTCCCGACACGAGCAGTACTTC
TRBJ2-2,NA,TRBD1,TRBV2,CASSAKGARTGELFF,TGTGCCAGCAGCGCCAAGGGGGCGCGGACCGGGGAGCTGTTTTTT
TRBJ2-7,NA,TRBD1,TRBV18,CASSLDRAYEQYF,TGTGCCAGCTCACTAGACAGGGCCTACGAGCAGTACTTC
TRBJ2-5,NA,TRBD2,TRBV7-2,CASSLAPTSGRARFQYF,TGTGCCAGCAGCTTAGCGCCGACTAGCGGGAGGGCCAGGTTCCAGTACTTC
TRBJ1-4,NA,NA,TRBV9,CASSVSGALNEKLFF,TGTGCCAGCAGCGTCTCAGGGGCTTTAAATGAAAAACTGTTTTTT
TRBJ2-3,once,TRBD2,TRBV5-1,CASRRLAESTDTQYF,TGCGCCAGCAGACGGCTAGCGGAGAGCACAGATACGCAGTATTTT
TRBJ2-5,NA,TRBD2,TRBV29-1,CSVEGVAGETQYF,TGCAGCGTTGAAGGGGTAGCGGGAGAGACCCAGTACTTC